This T cell receptor beta chain originates from a study of cytomegalovirus exposure and HLA in healthy donors (dated 2017 in TCRdb). Turning to the overall study: An earlier analysis of more than 550 of the donors reported approximately 260 Gb of sequence data and 90 million to 120 million unique TCR beta sequences obtained from about 179 million T cells. An early release that covered about 600 HLA-typed donors contained approximately 300 gigabases of sequencing data and about 84 million unique TCR sequences. The genetic ancestry cluster associated with self-reported Caucasian donors included around four fifths of the roughly 410 genotyped donors. The aim of the study was to test whether cataloging public T cell receptors could identify signatures of past pathogen exposure. Using immunosequencing, the study profiled T cell repertoires from 500 to 800 subjects and related those repertoires to cytomegalovirus serostatus. Along with the roughly 670-subject first cohort, a separate validation cohort of over a hundred different subjects was used. To predict cytomegalovirus infection status, the study brought together high-throughput TCR immunosequencing, statistical association of individual TCRs with disease status, and machine learning. In a later analysis, previously published TCR beta repertoires from 500 to 750 donors were re-analyzed and high-resolution HLA genotyping was added so that TCR occurrence patterns could be studied. Rather than drawing on any new phenotypic data, the later analysis identified candidate immune exposures from TCR beta sequences and the way those sequences occurred across donors. To decide whether each TCR beta V gene segment behaved as functional or pseudogenic, an earlier analysis of some 580 of the donors relied on high-throughput TCR beta sequencing. Donor age, sex, ethnicity and CMV serostatus were collected together with the repertoire data. In a later genetic analysis, genome-wide SNP genotypes for about three fifths of the roughly 670 donors were used, and that subset was treated as a discovery cohort. All discovery cohort repertoires had been generated on a single sequencing platform. Both class I and class II loci were covered by HLA typing, at four-digit resolution. The number of typed donors differed by locus: about 620-630 for A, B, C, DRB1 and DQB1; some 500 for DQA1; 606 for DPA1; and 400 to 480 for DPB1. Four to six DR-DQ haplotypes were handled as single units for association and clustering, since linkage in the cohort was strong. Among a few hundred genotyped donors of the cohort, an average of about 240,000 unique TCR beta nucleotide sequences were sequenced per donor, roughly 18% of them non-productive. Overall results and qualifications from the work: According to a later genetic analysis, donors in an Asian-associated ancestry cluster had fewer N-insertions in productive TCRs than the roughly 700-donor mean. The only immune exposure information available for the cohort was CMV serostatus. A further reported finding was that TCR beta sequences accurately predicted the HLA-A and HLA-B alleles for most subjects in the first cohort. At a false discovery rate of 0.05, a later analysis linked about 16,000 TCR beta sequences to specific HLA alleles. A later analysis found that TCR association rates varied across HLA loci, with DRB1 alleles showing the most associated TCRs and HLA-C alleles the fewest. An association between a missense DCLRE1C variant and V-gene and J-gene trimming of TCR beta chains was found in a later genetic analysis and replicated in an independent cohort. A cluster of highly shared sequence variants was judged likely to represent a technical artifact of the sequencing pipeline. Broadly in line with IMGT annotations, most TCR beta V segments showed up in productive rearrangements about 87% or about 30% of the time in an earlier analysis of roughly 590 of the donors. A total of fewer than 200 TCR beta chains were listed by the study as associated with cytomegalovirus. The authors suggested that the approach could potentially be generalized to other disease states and immunological phenotypes. Correlated functional status among segregating V segments might be attributable to linkage disequilibrium, but an unknown experimental factor could not be ruled out. Most TCR sequences were seen in very few donors, while some public TCRs were found in many individuals. When HLA alleles, especially DR and DQ, strongly co-occurred, attributing TCR associations to individual alleles was difficult. Compared with equally common non-associated chains, HLA-associated TCR beta chains in a later analysis were more clonally expanded and had lower generation probabilities. The cohort was sequenced for TCR beta chains only, and without alpha or paired-chain data the features that could be detected were limited. According to a later analysis, most CMV-associated TCR beta chains appeared to be HLA-restricted, and the HLA associations seemed to be driven largely by CMV exposure. The classifier was reported to diagnose cytomegalovirus status with high specificity and sensitivity in both the original cohort and the validation cohort. In vitro tests confirmed that a few of the cytomegalovirus-associated TCR beta chains recognize cytomegalovirus antigens. Because some donors lacked HLA typing at each locus, the association tests relied only on the typed subset. According to a later analysis, parvovirus B19, influenza, CMV and Epstein-Barr virus appeared linked to several top co-occurrence clusters. The earlier analysis of approximately 590 of the donors excluded some 15 rarely observed V segments, including chromosome 9 orphons, because counts were too low. The presence/absence analyses assumed that sequencing depth was roughly uniform across donors, and that assumption may not be true. The 87-base-pair reads could not distinguish some IMGT-functional V segments, including TRBV6-2 and TRBV6-3, so those segments were excluded.

The count of this clone is one. Its antigen remains unidentified. No much larger clone is present one base from it, and per-base qualities are unavailable. Reading the germline V gene (reference sequence) gives CDR1 MNHEY and CDR2 SMNVEV. Inclusive of the bounding cysteine and phenylalanine, the CDR3 is 20 residues long. The sequence is cut down to CDR3 DNA, 60 bases in frame from base 1. Library creation used the immunoSEQ multiplex PCR assay. The multiplex PCR relied on a mix of 60 forward primers for TCR Vbeta segments and 13 reverse primers for TCR Jbeta segments. Amplification of the CDR3 region of rearranged TCR beta genes was performed with a multiplex PCR assay on genomic DNA. The Illumina HiSeq System was used to sequence the amplified TCR beta libraries as 87-base-pair reads. In the paper's pipeline: In a later analysis, some 80 million unique TCR beta chains were counted across the 690 or so repertoires, and some 10 million of these chains were shared by at least two donors. Raw reads were error-corrected and collapsed into unique sequences with a nearest-neighbor algorithm that merged closely related sequences to remove PCR and sequencing errors. Alignment of CDR3 sequences to IMGT reference sequences was used to assign V, D and J gene segments. For a sequence to be retained, a match of at least six nucleotides to both a V gene segment and a J gene segment was required. A rearrangement counted as productive if the CDR3 had no stop codons and remained in frame with V and J, and every other rearrangement counted as non-productive. CDR3 was defined by IMGT convention, running from the second conserved V-encoded cysteine to the conserved J-encoded phenylalanine. The earlier analysis of about 610 of the donors excluded any sequence lacking an unambiguous match to a single V gene segment. In an earlier analysis of around 590 of the donors, a V segment was called functional when productive rearrangements were above 56.7%, and segregating when the standard deviation between donors exceeded 5%. A statistical classification framework was built for diagnosing cytomegalovirus status from the catalog of TCR beta chain sequences. A later analysis assigned V and J genes by comparing TCR nucleotide sequences with IMGT/GENE-DB human TR gene sequences. In a later analysis, CDR3 sequences and most-parsimonious VDJ recombination scenarios were assigned using the TCRdist pipeline. In a later analysis, each TCR beta chain was defined by its CDR3 amino acid sequence together with its V-gene family, and reads without a unique V-gene family were excluded. A later analysis removed roughly 590 highly shared, low-generation-probability nucleotide sequences to deal with suspected cross-contamination and a sequencing artifact. In a later analysis, a clonal expansion index for each public chain was calculated from normalized within-repertoire ranks of inferred template counts. Generation probabilities in a later analysis came from a VDJ recombination model fitted to out-of-frame rearrangements, and those results were checked against IGoR. In a later analysis, TCR-TCR, TCR-HLA and TCR-CMV co-occurrence was scored with hypergeometric tests, and a repertoire-size bias correction was applied to TCR pairs. A later analysis estimated false discovery rates by permuting HLA or CMV assignments 20 times. In a later analysis, co-occurring TCRs were grouped with DBSCAN, and TCRdist sequence similarity was added when clustering was performed within HLA-allele-positive subsets. Repertoires with fewer than 30,000 or more than 120,000 public chains were left out of co-occurrence clustering, as were a handful of repertoires with anomalous nucleotide sharing. The clones in this table, taken by TCRdb from immuneACCESS, are in-frame only. Not every clone is retained; where verified, under half of the shortfall comes from an unresolved V gene, and the cause of the rest is unknown. V, J and clone size are taken as reported in that table, and D and trimming were inferred from the DNA itself. The sample table holds 160,000 or so clones, of which about 78% were seen once. The ten largest clones capture around 2.5% of the sample.

The cohort consisted of 600 to 700 healthy bone marrow donors. Cohort members were all nominally healthy when sampled, although unrecorded immune exposures were likely present. The donor was CMV seronegative and was included in the group of under 450 seronegative cohort members. A peripheral blood sample was provided by each donor, and peripheral blood mononuclear cells were used for TCR beta sequencing. The Qiagen DNeasy Blood Extraction Kit was used to extract genomic DNA from the blood cell samples. This TCR was recovered from a man in his sixties in good health and CMV-seronegative. What was sequenced was PBMCs. Recombination joined TRBV27 with TRBJ2-5; possibly the D gene is TRBD1, per 8 matching bases. The DNA end is more similar to TRBJ2-7, so the J call may be wrong. The CDR3 protein sequence reads: CASSLSSDRAGSGAGYEQYF. In nucleotide form, the sequence is TGTGCCAGCAGTTTATCGTCGGACAGGGCGGGGAGTGGAGCGGGGTACGAGCAGTACTTC.